A selection of T cell receptor beta chains follows, all from one sample in a study of blood T cell repertoires in COVID-19. The protocol was immunoSEQ multiplex PCR, while the TCRdb copy is restricted to in-frame clones and leaves out a portion. The sample contains over 200,000 clones, more than 75% of which appear only once. The sequenced material came from peripheral blood. These receptors originate from a man in his forties or fifties with active or convalescent COVID-19. CDR3s include the opening cysteine and the closing phenylalanine or tryptophan. D genes are given only for firm matches. Size is stated for part of the rows, as once, few or many counts, or as a class when the clone is expanded.

clone_size	v_call	cdr3_length	d_call	j_call	cdr3_aa	cdr3_nt
-	TRBV6-6	14	TRBD1	TRBJ1-2	CASSFMSGGTNYTF	TGTGCCAGCAGTTTTATGTCAGGGGGCACGAACTACACCTTC
-	TRBV2	15	TRBD1	TRBJ1-2	CASRIGDRGAYGYTF	TGTGCCAGCAGAATAGGGGACAGGGGTGCCTATGGCTACACCTTC
-	TRBV7-3	14	-	TRBJ2-2	CASSHQGNTGELFF	TGTGCCAGCAGCCATCAGGGAAACACCGGGGAGCTGTTTTTT
-	TRBV2	15	-	TRBJ2-3	CASLEAGAILDTQYF	TGTGCCAGCTTAGAGGCAGGGGCAATTTTAGATACGCAGTATTTT
-	TRBV5-1	16	-	TRBJ2-5	CASSFDPPREVDTQYF	TGCGCCAGCAGTTTTGACCCCCCCAGGGAGGTAGATACCCAGTACTTC
-	TRBV28	13	-	TRBJ1-2	CASSLFGDYGYTF	TGTGCCAGCAGTTTATTCGGGGACTATGGCTACACCTTC
once	TRBV2	13	TRBD1	TRBJ1-1	CASRDRGSTEAFF	TGTGCCAGCAGAGACAGGGGAAGCACTGAAGCTTTCTTT
-	TRBV5-1	14	TRBD1	TRBJ1-6	CASSWGTGASPLHF	TGCGCCAGCAGCTGGGGGACAGGGGCTTCACCCCTCCACTTT
-	TRBV5-6	18	TRBD1	TRBJ1-2	CASSLGGQGLSAGYGYTF	TGTGCCAGCAGCTTGGGGGGACAGGGTTTGTCGGCGGGCTATGGCTACACCTTC
-	TRBV5-6	13	-	TRBJ1-2	CASSQQGPYGYTF	TGTGCCAGCAGCCAACAGGGCCCCTATGGCTACACCTTC
-	TRBV25-1	17	TRBD2	TRBJ2-4	CASRVSGTGLTKNIQYF	TGTGCCAGCCGAGTGAGCGGGACGGGACTCACCAAAAACATTCAGTACTTC
-	TRBV6-5	15	-	TRBJ1-5	CASSYNPYSNQPQHF	TGTGCCAGCAGTTACAATCCGTATAGCAATCAGCCCCAGCATTTT
-	TRBV4-1	15	TRBD1	TRBJ1-1	CASSQTGTGNTEAFF	TGCGCCAGCAGCCAAACCGGGACAGGGAACACTGAAGCTTTCTTT
-	TRBV18	15	TRBD1	TRBJ1-4	CASSPRQDRDEKLFF	TGTGCCAGCTCACCACGACAGGACAGGGATGAAAAACTGTTTTTT
-	TRBV4-1	16	TRBD2	TRBJ2-1	CASSQGSGGDGNEQFF	TGCGCCAGCAGCCAAGGAAGCGGGGGGGATGGCAATGAGCAGTTCTTC
-	TRBV4-1	18	TRBD2	TRBJ2-3	CASSGRLGSGGSTDTQYF	TGCGCCAGCAGCGGGAGATTGGGTAGCGGGGGGAGCACAGATACGCAGTATTTT
-	TRBV3-1/TRBV3-2	16	TRBD2	TRBJ2-3	CASSKQALAVTDTQYF	TGTGCCAGCAGCAAGCAGGCTCTAGCGGTAACAGATACGCAGTATTTT
-	TRBV9	16	TRBD2	TRBJ2-1	CASSVEGGGASNEQFF	TGTGCCAGCAGCGTAGAAGGCGGGGGGGCTAGCAATGAGCAGTTCTTC
-	TRBV19	14	TRBD1	TRBJ1-1	CASSSDRGSTEAFF	TGTGCCAGTAGTTCTGACAGGGGAAGCACTGAAGCTTTCTTT
once	TRBV27	12	-	TRBJ2-1	CASSPTFHEQFF	TGTGCCAGCAGTCCCACTTTTCATGAGCAGTTCTTC
-	TRBV27	15	-	TRBJ1-5	CASSFLGRGDQPQHF	TGTGCCAGCAGTTTTTTGGGTCGGGGAGATCAGCCCCAGCATTTT
-	TRBV2	14	-	TRBJ1-1	CASTYRVGDTEAFF	TGTGCCAGCACCTACAGGGTGGGGGACACTGAAGCTTTCTTT
-	TRBV7-2	14	TRBD1	TRBJ2-7	CASSRDRGPYEQYF	TGTGCCAGCAGCCGTGACAGGGGGCCCTACGAGCAGTACTTC
-	TRBV21-1	18	-	TRBJ2-3	CASSSGLAGNYSGDTQYF	TGTGCCAGCAGCTCGGGACTAGCGGGGAACTACAGCGGAGATACGCAGTATTTT
-	TRBV19	19	TRBD2	TRBJ2-2	CASRNPPGLAGVVTGELFF	TGTGCCAGTAGAAACCCTCCGGGACTAGCGGGAGTGGTAACCGGGGAGCTGTTTTTT
-	TRBV5-6	15	-	TRBJ2-1	CASSLGQGGFSEQFF	TGTGCCAGCAGCTTGGGGCAGGGAGGTTTCAGTGAGCAGTTCTTC
-	TRBV5-1	15	TRBD1	TRBJ2-3	CASSSGTGGVYTQYF	TGCGCCAGCAGCAGCGGGACAGGGGGCGTATATACGCAGTATTTT
-	TRBV27	15	-	TRBJ1-6	CASSNMRDFGSPLHF	TGTGCCAGCAGTAATATGCGGGACTTCGGTTCACCCCTCCACTTT
-	TRBV25-1	13	-	TRBJ1-1	CASSQGKSTEAFF	TGTGCCAGCAGTCAGGGGAAGAGCACTGAAGCTTTCTTT
few	TRBV7-6	13	-	TRBJ1-2	CASSHNRQSYPTF	TGTGCCAGCAGCCATAATCGACAGTCCTACCCGACCTTC
-	TRBV12-3/TRBV12-4	12	TRBD1	TRBJ1-2	CASSRQGWGYTF	TGTGCCAGCAGTCGACAGGGGTGGGGCTACACCTTC
-	TRBV5-5	12	TRBD1	TRBJ2-3	CASSWDRDTQYF	TGTGCCAGCAGCTGGGACAGAGATACGCAGTATTTT
-	TRBV10-1	18	TRBD1	TRBJ2-1	CASSGTGIRRGGYNEQFF	TGCGCCAGCAGCGGGACAGGGATTCGTAGGGGAGGCTACAATGAGCAGTTCTTC
-	TRBV9	15	TRBD1	TRBJ2-3	CASSVSQGVTDTQYF	TGTGCCAGCAGCGTTAGTCAGGGGGTGACAGATACGCAGTATTTT
-	TRBV18	15	-	TRBJ2-3	CASSDFVTGGDTQYF	TGTGCCAGCTCCGACTTTGTAACGGGTGGAGATACGCAGTATTTT
-	TRBV18	16	-	TRBJ1-2	CASSPGPGRPLYGYTF	TGTGCCAGCTCACCAGGCCCAGGCCGCCCTCTCTATGGCTACACCTTC
-	TRBV4-1	15	-	TRBJ1-4	CASSQVRVVGEKLFF	TGCGCCAGCAGCCAAGTCCGGGTGGTGGGTGAAAAACTGTTTTTT
-	TRBV9	16	-	TRBJ2-2	CASSVEWPEGTGELFF	TGTGCCAGCAGCGTAGAATGGCCCGAGGGAACCGGGGAGCTGTTTTTT
-	TRBV28	15	TRBD1	TRBJ1-5	CASKLAGGVYQPQHF	TGTGCCAGCAAGTTAGCAGGGGGCGTTTATCAGCCCCAGCATTTT
-	TRBV7-3	13	TRBD1	TRBJ1-2	CASSRGTGEGYTF	TGTGCCAGCAGCCGAGGTACAGGGGAAGGCTACACCTTC
-	TRBV6-5	14	TRBD1	TRBJ1-1	CASSRRTGGTEAFF	TGTGCCAGCAGCCGAAGGACAGGGGGCACTGAAGCTTTCTTT
-	TRBV3-1/TRBV3-2	12	TRBD1	TRBJ2-5	CASSGQQETQYF	TGTGCCAGCTCGGGACAGCAAGAGACCCAGTACTTC
-	TRBV5-6	16	TRBD2	TRBJ2-7	CASSLSGLALSYEQYF	TGTGCCAGCAGCTTGTCGGGACTAGCGCTTTCCTACGAGCAGTACTTC
-	TRBV7-2	16	TRBD1	TRBJ1-4	CASSTWSGTAFEKLFF	TGTGCCAGCAGCACGTGGTCCGGGACAGCCTTTGAAAAACTGTTTTTT
-	TRBV21-1	17	-	TRBJ2-1	CASSTELLARSYNEQFF	TGTGCCAGCAGCACCGAGTTACTAGCGAGATCCTACAATGAGCAGTTCTTC
-	TRBV2	14	TRBD2	TRBJ2-1	CASSGIERGGEQFF	TGTGCCAGCAGTGGAATCGAGCGGGGGGGAGAGCAGTTCTTC
-	TRBV2	14	TRBD2	TRBJ2-7	CASSVAGGSYEQYF	TGTGCCAGCAGTGTAGCGGGAGGCTCCTACGAGCAGTACTTC
-	TRBV4-1	13	-	TRBJ1-2	CASSHLRATGYTF	TGCGCCAGCAGCCATCTCAGGGCGACGGGCTACACCTTC
-	TRBV14	17	-	TRBJ2-7	CASSPRGLGQSSYEQYF	TGTGCCAGCAGCCCCCGGGGGTTGGGACAGAGCTCCTACGAGCAGTACTTC
-	TRBV7-8	13	-	TRBJ1-5	CASSYQFNQPQHF	TGTGCCAGCAGCTACCAGTTCAATCAGCCCCAGCATTTT
few	TRBV7-8	14	-	TRBJ1-1	CASIPSRYRSEAFF	TGTGCCAGCATCCCTTCTCGCTATAGAAGTGAAGCTTTCTTT